The clone carrying this TCR beta chain came up a few times. Its antigen is not known. Using unique molecular identifiers, the investigators prepared the TCRbeta library. Using its own MiXCR run on the PCR reads, TCRdb lists one record per CDR3 protein. The sample includes about a million distinct CDR3 sequences, around 30% of them seen just once. The V gene lost 5 bases and the J gene lost 6 bases, with 16 bases spanning the gap. CDR1 and CDR2 from the germline V gene are KGHSH and LQKENI. The CDR3 runs 14 residues. This entry is derived from a study of T-cell reconstitution after alpha-beta-depleted transplantation in children. Findings of the study overall: Reportedly, only several hundred clones from non-depleted graft cells drove alpha-beta T-cell counts at about two months. Surviving recipient T cells and thymic progenitors produced the high day-60 TCRbeta diversity seen in some patients.

The chain carries TRBV18 and TRBJ1-1; D may be TRBD1 (5 bases). The TCR comes from a boy under three years old who had a stem cell transplant for SCID, so the T cells may come from the graft donor. The sequenced sample was PBMCs, mostly from graft donor cells, obtained 360 days after TCRalphabeta/CD19-depleted stem cell transplant. The CDR3 spells CASSRQGGFAEAFF. The CDR3 DNA sequence: TGTGCCAGCTCAAGGCAGGGAGGTTTCGCTGAAGCTTTCTTT.